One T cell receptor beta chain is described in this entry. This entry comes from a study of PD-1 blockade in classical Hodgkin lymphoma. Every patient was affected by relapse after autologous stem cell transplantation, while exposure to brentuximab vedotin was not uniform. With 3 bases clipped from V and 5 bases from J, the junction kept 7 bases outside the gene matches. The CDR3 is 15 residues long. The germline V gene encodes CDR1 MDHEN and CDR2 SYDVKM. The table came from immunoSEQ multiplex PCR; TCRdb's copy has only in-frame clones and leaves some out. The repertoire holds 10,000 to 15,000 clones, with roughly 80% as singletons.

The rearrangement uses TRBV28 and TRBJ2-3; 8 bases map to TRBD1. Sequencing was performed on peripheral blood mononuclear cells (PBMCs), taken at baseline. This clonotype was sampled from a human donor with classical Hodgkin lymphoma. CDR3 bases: TGTGCCAGCAGTTTTCTCGACAGGGGCCAAGATACGCAGTATTTT. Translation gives CASSFLDRGQDTQYF.